This T cell receptor beta chain was sequenced for a study of radiotherapy plus CTLA-4 blockade in lung cancer. Germline V gene sequence: CDR1 SGHTA, CDR2 FQGTGA. Trimming removed 5 bases at V and 6 bases at J, with 14 bases between. This CDR3 has 13 amino acids. Repertoires were generated with immunoSEQ multiplex PCR, while TCRdb's copy carries only in-frame clones and drops some. The sample yields 30,000 to 40,000 clones, 70% seen once. This rearrangement joins TRBV7-3 to TRBJ2-7, with D possibly matching TRBD2 (5 bases). This TCR derives from a human donor with non-small cell lung cancer who had stable disease on radiotherapy plus ipilimumab. Source: peripheral blood, taken from a patient treated with radiotherapy plus ipilimumab. The DNA for the CDR3 is TGTGCCAGCAGCCCCACGGCGGCGGGCGAGCAGTACTTC. Its translation is CASSPTAAGEQYF.